The T cell receptor beta chain under discussion was sequenced for a study of vaccination and CD4 T cells after COVID-19. About the research overall: Investigators drew the post-COVID samples a median around 100 days after diagnosis, with a range of 35 to 161. The cells in question were stimulated using overlapping spike peptides derived from SARS-CoV-2, HCoV-NL63, HCoV-OC43 and HCoV-229E.

CD4+ T cells that had been cultured provided DNA sequenced with the Oncomine TCR Beta short-read assay. One entry per CDR3 protein, called by TCRdb with MiXCR from the PCR reads. Among about 4,600 distinct CDR3 sequences listed, roughly 60% were seen once. V trimming: 2 bases; J trimming: 5 bases; junction bases outside the gene matches: 3. The CDR3 has 15 amino acids. Germline V gives CDR1 MNHEY, CDR2 SMNVEV (reference sequence). About this clonotype: The antigen remains unidentified.

Treatment noted: roughly nine-day PBMC culture with coronavirus spike peptide pools or control peptides (ViraFEST assay). CD4+ T-cell collection from the unexposed donor predated the COVID-19 pandemic (2011-2018). ViraFEST expanded antigen-specific T cells with peptide pools, then sequenced TCRs. The V and J genes are TRBV27 and TRBJ2-2; the match to TRBD2 covers 9 bases. Specimen: CD4+ T cells from blood, cultured in vitro. The source is a human donor in good health. CDR3 residues: CASSLVSGRTGELFF. The CDR3 DNA reads TGTGCCAGCAGTTTAGTTAGCGGGAGAACCGGGGAGCTGTTTTTT.